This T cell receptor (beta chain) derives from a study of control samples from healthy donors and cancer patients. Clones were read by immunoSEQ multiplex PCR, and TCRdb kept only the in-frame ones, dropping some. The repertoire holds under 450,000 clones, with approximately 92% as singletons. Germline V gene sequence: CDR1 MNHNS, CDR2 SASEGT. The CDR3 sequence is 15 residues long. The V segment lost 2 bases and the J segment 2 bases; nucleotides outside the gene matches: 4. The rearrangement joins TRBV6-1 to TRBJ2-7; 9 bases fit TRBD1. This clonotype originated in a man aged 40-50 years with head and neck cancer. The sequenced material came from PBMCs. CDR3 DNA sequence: TGTGCCAGCAGTGAAAACCGACAGGGGGCCTACGAGCAGTACTTC. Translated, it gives CASSENRQGAYEQYF.